This TCR beta chain was sequenced during a study of T-cell memory formation after mild COVID-19. The germline CDR1 and CDR2 sequences are SEHNR and FQNEAQ (reference sequence). Trimming left V 3 bases short and J 8 bases short, with 16 bases between. CDR3 size: 14 residues. A remark on this clonotype: Its antigen is not identified.

General study points: Of the contracting clones, CD4+ ones lay mainly in CM and EM, and CD8+ ones in EMRA. Clones that shrank (day 15 to 85) were balanced CD4/CD8, whereas later expanders leaned CD4+. Memory sampled before infection contained some responding clones, suggesting cross-reactive memory joined.

TCRdb fed the 5' RACE reads into MiXCR, producing one record per CDR3 protein. Of hundreds of thousands of distinct CDR3 sequences in the sample, about a fifth were seen once. The receptor comes from an adult woman who had mild COVID-19 (a few samples of this study predate the infection). Cell type and time point are not known. The sequenced material came from PBMCs or a T cell subset sorted from them (not recorded which). The chain uses TRBV7-9 and TRBJ1-2; D gene uncertain. The CDR3 nucleotides read TGTGCCAGCAGCTTGTTAGGCAGTGAGGAAGGCTACACCTTC. Amino acid sequence: CASSLLGSEEGYTF.